The 30 T cell receptor beta chains below come from one sample, sequenced in a study of cytomegalovirus exposure and HLA in healthy donors. Use of 60 Vbeta and 13 Jbeta primers characterized the PCR. Sequencing was performed with immunoSEQ multiplex PCR; in TCRdb, only in-frame clones are kept and a portion is missing. The sample has roughly 190,000 clones; roughly 80% are singletons. The sample was PBMCs. These receptors all come from a man in his forties in good health and CMV-seropositive.

The chain combines TRBV27 with TRBJ2-7; 7 bases are a match to TRBD1. The germline CDR1 and CDR2 sequences are MNHEY and SMNVEV (reference sequence). V was pared by 2 bases and J by 2 bases, with 9 bases of the junction left unmatched. This CDR3 comprises 16 residues. The CDR3 here is CASSLAPPTGPYEQYF. The CDR3 nucleotides read TGTGCCAGCAGTTTAGCCCCTCCGACAGGGCCCTACGAGCAGTACTTC.

The chain recombines TRBV4-3 with TRBJ1-5, with a tentative D call TRBD1 (6 bases). Per the germline V gene, CDR1 is LGHNA and CDR2 is YSLEER. The V and J ends lost 1 base and 6 bases respectively, with 16 bases between them. The CDR3 contains 16 residues. Here the CDR3 DNA reads TGCGCCAGCAGCCAAGGGGGTGGGGCAGGGGTTCAGCCCCAGCATTTT. Residues: CASSQGGGAGVQPQHF.

This chain links TRBV11-1 with TRBJ2-3; the D gene is possibly TRBD1 (6 bases). The germline gives CDR1 SGHAT, CDR2 FQDESV (reference sequence). V gave up 8 bases and J gave up 0 bases, with 9 bases separating them. This CDR3 has 13 residues. The CDR3 region has the DNA TGTGCCAGCCGGACAGCTAGCACAGATACGCAGTATTTT. As protein: CASRTASTDTQYF.

This clone was seen a handful of times. The chain employs TRBV7-8 and TRBJ1-1; 12 positions agree with TRBD1. The CDR3 is made up of 15 amino acids. Germline CDR1 SGHVS, CDR2 FQNEAQ. V lost 3 bases and J lost 6; bases outside the gene matches: 5. In nucleotides, the CDR3 is TGTGCCAGCAGCTTGGGACAGGGGGCCGGTTCTGAAGCTTTCTTT. It yields the protein CASSLGQGAGSEAFF.

This chain links TRBV6-5 with TRBJ1-1; 7 nucleotides match TRBD1. The CDR3 totals 13 residues. Losses at the gene ends were 7 bases for V and 4 bases for J; bases not matched to a gene: 6. The germline V gene has CDR1 MNHEY and CDR2 SVGAGI. CDR3 bases: TGTGCCAGCACCAAGACAGGGAGCACTGAAGCTTTCTTT. This encodes CASTKTGSTEAFF.

The gene calls are TRBV7-2 and TRBJ1-4, with D unresolved. Germline loops: CDR1 SGHTA, CDR2 FQGNSA. This CDR3 has 12 amino acids. V dropped 4 bases and J dropped 12 bases, with 12 bases sitting between them. CDR3 sequence (DNA): TGTGCCAGCAGCTCATCACGGACTCAACTGTTTTTT. This encodes CASSSSRTQLFF. The whole variable domain, filled in from reference TRBV7-2 and TRBJ1-4, reads GAGVSQSPSNKVTEKGKDVELRCDPISGHTALYWYRQSLGQGLEFLIYFQGNSAPDKSGLPSDRFSAERTGGSVSTLTIQRTQQEDSAVYLCASSSSRTQLFFGSGTQLSVL.

This chain connects TRBV5-1 to TRBJ2-7; D is perhaps TRBD1 (6 bases). Trimming removed 5 bases from V and 2 bases from J, with 8 bases in between. CDR3 length: 12 amino acids. Germline loops: CDR1 SGHRS, CDR2 YFSETQ. The CDR3 sequence: CASRGAPYEQYF. CDR3 nucleotide sequence: TGCGCCAGCAGGGGGGCCCCCTACGAGCAGTACTTC. Full variable domain (rest looked up from reference TRBV5-1 and TRBJ2-7): KAGVTQTPRYLIKTRGQQVTLSCSPISGHRSVSWYQQTPGQGLQFLFEYFSETQRNKGNFPGRFSGRQFSNSRSEMNVSTLELGDSALYLCASRGAPYEQYFGPGTRLTVT.

The rearrangement uses TRBV9 and TRBJ1-6; TRBD1 matches 7 bases. Germline CDR1 and CDR2: SGDLS and YYNGEE. The CDR3 is 15 amino acids. Trimming cost V 4 bases and J 7 bases; bases outside gene matches: 8. The CDR3 region has the DNA TGTGCCAGCAGCTCGCGACAGGGTCGCAATTCACCCCTCCACTTT. Translated, it gives CASSSRQGRNSPLHF. The full variable domain, with the rest looked up from reference TRBV9 and TRBJ1-6, is DSGVTQTPKHLITATGQRVTLRCSPRSGDLSVYWYQQSLDQGLQFLIQYYNGEERAKGNILERFSAQQFPDLHSELNLSSLELGDSALYFCASSSRQGRNSPLHFGNGTRLTVT.

The gene calls are TRBV7-2 and TRBJ2-4; 9 nucleotides match TRBD1. Germline V CDR1 and CDR2: SGHTA, FQGNSA. The J segment lost 2 bases and the V segment lost 5 bases, leaving 10 bases of the junction unmatched. The CDR3 loop spans 17 amino acids. This CDR3 is CASSNRDRDFPKNIQYF. Written as DNA, the CDR3 is TGTGCCAGCAGCAACCGGGACAGGGATTTTCCCAAAAACATTCAGTACTTC.

In nucleotides, the CDR3 is TGTGCCAGTAGTGCCGAAAAGGGGCTTAGGGAGACCCAGTACTTC. It codes for CASSAEKGLRETQYF. The rearrangement links TRBV19 to TRBJ2-5; D perhaps matches TRBD1 (5 bases). The V gene's germline CDR1 is LNHDA and CDR2 SQIVND (reference sequence). The CDR3 contains 15 residues. The V end was cut by 5 bases, the J end by 5 bases, with 18 bases between.

The chain employs TRBV5-8 and TRBJ2-2, with TRBD1 identical over 9 bases. Germline CDR1 and CDR2: SGHTS and YDEGEE. This CDR3 has 17 residues. Trimming at V came to 0 bases and at J to 7 bases, leaving 10 bases not matched to a gene. The CDR3 DNA reads as TGTGCCAGCAGCTTGGGGTTGTGGACAGGGGATGTCGGGGAGCTGTTTTTT. It translates to CASSLGLWTGDVGELFF.

The chain carries TRBV7-9 and TRBJ1-1, with D perhaps TRBD1 (5 bases). CDR1 is SEHNR, CDR2 FQNEAQ, per germline (reference sequence). V lost 6 bases and J lost 8, with 22 bases in between. The CDR3 loop spans 15 amino acids. The CDR3 DNA sequence: TGTGCCAGCAGTCCGGGGGAATTGGGCGGTGGAGAAGCTTTCTTT. Protein product: CASSPGELGGGEAFF.

The rearrangement joins TRBV30 to TRBJ2-5, with D tentatively TRBD1 (6 bases). This CDR3 comprises 15 residues. V gave up 1 base and J gave up 6 bases, with 18 bases separating them. Germline loops: CDR1 GTSNPN, CDR2 SVGIG (reference sequence). The CDR3 DNA reads as TGTGCCTGGAGTGGCGGACCAGGGGACACGAAGACCCAGTACTTC. Encoded protein: CAWSGGPGDTKTQYF.

This chain links TRBV7-9 with TRBJ2-5, with 7 bases identical to TRBD1. The CDR3 extends over 13 amino acids. The trim removed 5 bases at V and 5 bases at J, leaving 5 bases unmatched. Germline CDR1 reads SEHNR; CDR2 reads FQNEAQ (reference sequence). CDR3 sequence (DNA): TGTGCCAGCAGCCAACAGGGGTGGGAGACCCAGTACTTC. It is translated as CASSQQGWETQYF.

The rearrangement uses TRBV6-1 and TRBJ1-5; TRBD1 is a possible D gene (6 bases). V lost 4 bases, J lost 0 bases, and 7 bases lay in between. CDR1 is MNHNS, CDR2 SASEGT, per germline. The CDR3 is 14 amino acids. This chain's CDR3 is CASSARGSNQPQHF. The CDR3 nucleotides are TGTGCCAGCAGTGCCAGGGGTAGCAATCAGCCCCAGCATTTT.

The chain recombines TRBV7-2 with TRBJ2-2; 8 bases fit TRBD2. The germline V gene has CDR1 SGHTA and CDR2 FQGNSA. J lost 6 bases, V lost 1 base, and 4 bases had no gene match. This CDR3 is built from 15 residues. The chain's CDR3 is CASSLVRGGAGELFF. The CDR3 bases are TGTGCCAGCAGCTTAGTACGGGGGGGCGCCGGGGAGCTGTTTTTT.

There are a few counts of this clone. V gene TRBV7-8 combines with J gene TRBJ2-3, with D unclear. The germline V and J ends were trimmed by 5 bases and 0 bases, with 12 bases remaining between them. The CDR3 consists of 15 residues. Germline V gene lookup returns CDR1 SGHVS and CDR2 FQNEAQ. The CDR3 loop is CASSTDTISTDTQYF. For the CDR3, the DNA is TGTGCCAGCAGCACAGACACAATAAGCACAGATACGCAGTATTTT. Together with reference TRBV7-8 and TRBJ2-3, the CDR3 gives the full variable domain: GAGVSQSPRYKVAKRGQDVALRCDPISGHVSLFWYQQALGQGPEFLTYFQNEAQLDKSGLPSDRFFAERPEGSVSTLKIQRTQQEDSAVYLCASSTDTISTDTQYFGPGTRLTVL.

This chain joins TRBV5-1 and TRBJ2-5, with 10 positions matching TRBD2. The V segment lost 6 bases and the J segment 2 bases; nucleotides outside the gene matches: 13. The CDR3 loop spans 17 amino acids. Germline V CDR1 and CDR2: SGHRS, YFSETQ. The DNA for the CDR3 is TGCGCCAGCACCTGGGGGGCTAGCGGGGGCCATCAAGAGACCCAGTACTTC. This gives the protein CASTWGASGGHQETQYF.

V is TRBV28 and J is TRBJ1-4; weak D call: TRBD1 (5 bases). CDR3 size: 16 residues. Germline lookup yields CDR1 MDHEN and CDR2 SYDVKM. V was shortened by 6 bases and J by 8 bases, with 22 bases between the two germline ends. The CDR3 spells CASRIPGEPQREKLFF. As DNA, the CDR3 is TGTGCCAGCAGAATCCCGGGGGAGCCCCAAAGGGAAAAACTGTTTTTT.

To note about this clone: Other DNA sequences within the sample encode an identical CDR3. This sequence joins TRBV9 and TRBJ1-2; TRBD1 matches at 9 bases. Germline lookup yields CDR1 SGDLS and CDR2 YYNGEE. Trimming at V came to 0 bases and at J to 2 bases, leaving 2 bases not matched to a gene. The length of the CDR3 is 15 residues. The CDR3 DNA is TGTGCCAGCAGCGTAGCTACAGGGGGCAACTATGGCTACACCTTC. Translation: CASSVATGGNYGYTF.

This clone was seen a few times. The rearrangement uses TRBV5-4 and TRBJ2-7; D might be TRBD2 (7 bases). Germline V gene lookup returns CDR1 SGHNT and CDR2 YYREEE (reference sequence). V was clipped by 3 bases and J by 3 bases, with 13 bases between them. The CDR3 runs to 14 residues. The CDR3 DNA reads as TGTGCCAGCAGCTGGGGGGGCGCTGGCTACGAGCAGTACTTC. Amino acids: CASSWGGAGYEQYF.

The chain joins TRBV2 to TRBJ2-3; 8 bases match TRBD2. The CDR3 runs 16 residues. Looked up from germline, CDR1 is SNHLY and CDR2 is FYNNEI. Germline trimming cut 3 bases from V and 2 bases from J; bases unmatched to any gene: 7. The CDR3 reads CASSDSAGGVTDTQYF. The CDR3 DNA sequence: TGTGCCAGCAGTGACTCGGCGGGGGGAGTCACAGATACGCAGTATTTT.

The genes are TRBV29-1 and TRBJ2-7, with a weak D call TRBD1 (6 bases). V lost 5 bases to trimming and J lost 0 bases, with 11 bases between them. Germline V gene sequence: CDR1 SQVTM, CDR2 ANQGSEA. The CDR3 sequence is 13 residues long. Written as DNA, the CDR3 is TGCAGCGTTATCGACAGGAACTCCTACGAGCAGTACTTC. Translation: CSVIDRNSYEQYF.

The V gene is TRBV5-4, the J gene TRBJ2-1; 8 nucleotides line up with TRBD2. The junction had 6 bases not matched to a gene; V was cut back by 0 bases and J by 7 bases. Germline CDR1 reads SGHNT; CDR2 reads YYREEE (reference sequence). CDR3 length equals 15 residues. CDR3 sequence: CASSLGLAGLNEQFF. The CDR3 DNA is TGTGCCAGCAGCTTGGGCCTAGCGGGCTTAAATGAGCAGTTCTTC.

The sample holds a few counts of this clone. The CDR3 reads CSAGAGTGGEQYF. The CDR3 DNA follows: TGCAGCGCTGGAGCCGGGACAGGGGGCGAGCAGTACTTC. The chain combines TRBV29-1 with TRBJ2-7; 11 bases match TRBD1. CDR1 and CDR2 from the germline V gene are SQVTM and ANQGSEA. V was clipped by 7 bases and J by 6 bases; unmatched bases: 8. The length of the CDR3 is 13 residues.

The rearrangement joins TRBV19 to TRBJ2-3, with TRBD2 matching 12 bases. The CDR3 extends over 17 amino acids. Germline CDR1 LNHDA, CDR2 SQIVND (reference sequence). V lost 1 base to trimming and J lost 6 bases; unmatched junction nucleotides: 8. The CDR3 protein is CASSIAALAGGPDTQYF. Written as DNA, the CDR3 is TGTGCCAGTAGTATAGCCGCGCTAGCGGGGGGGCCGGATACGCAGTATTTT. Combining the CDR3 with reference TRBV19 and TRBJ2-3 gives the whole variable domain DGGITQSPKYLFRKEGQNVTLSCEQNLNHDAMYWYRQDPGQGLRLIYYSQIVNDFQKGDIAEGYSVSREKKESFPLTVTSAQKNPTAFYLCASSIAALAGGPDTQYFGPGTRLTVL.

Details on this clone: The same CDR3 is also encoded by other DNA sequences in this sample. V usage is TRBV5-6 and J usage is TRBJ1-1; 7 nucleotides line up with TRBD1. This CDR3 spans 14 amino acids. The germline gives CDR1 SGHDT, CDR2 YYEEEE. Trimming cost V 2 bases and J 8 bases; bases outside gene matches: 9. The DNA of the CDR3 is TGTGCCAGCAGCTTCGGACAGGTGGGGCCCGAAGCTTTCTTT. As protein: CASSFGQVGPEAFF.

The CDR3, as DNA: TGTGCCAGTAGTCAGCCCGCCGGGATATCTATTAACTATGGCTACACCTTC. As protein: CASSQPAGISINYGYTF. The chain recombines TRBV19 with TRBJ1-2; D is ambiguous. The CDR3 is made up of 17 amino acids. V lost 5 bases and J 1 base, leaving 20 bases between the germline ends. Germline loops: CDR1 LNHDA, CDR2 SQIVND (reference sequence).

This rearrangement joins TRBV4-2 to TRBJ2-5, with D possibly being TRBD2 (7 bases). The V gene lost 0 bases and the J gene lost 6 bases, with 17 bases spanning the gap. The germline CDR1 and CDR2 sequences are LGHNA and YNFKEQ. CDR3 size: 16 residues. The CDR3 coding sequence is TGTGCCAGCAGCCAAGATTCGGGGGGCCTTTTAAAGACCCAGTACTTC. Translated, it gives CASSQDSGGLLKTQYF.

The genes are TRBV6-1 and TRBJ1-2; D uncertain. The CDR3 runs 13 residues. V lost 6 bases to trimming and J lost 4 bases, with 12 bases between them. Germline V gene lookup returns CDR1 MNHNS and CDR2 SASEGT. The CDR3 protein is CASRATEIYGYTF. The CDR3 region has the DNA TGTGCCAGCAGAGCTACAGAAATCTATGGCTACACCTTC.